Detailed here is one TCR beta chain. CDR3 length equals 15 residues. In germline, CDR1 is SGHDN, CDR2 FVKESK. Trimming stripped 2 bases from V and 9 bases from J, with 14 bases between. TCRdb keeps only in-frame clones here, not all; method: immunoSEQ multiplex PCR. Counted here are about 29,000 clones, nearly 90% occurring once; the ten biggest clones make up 11%. The data derive from a study of graft-versus-host responses after intestinal transplantation. V usage is TRBV14 and J usage is TRBJ1-6, with a tentative D call TRBD1 (5 bases). The clonotype comes from a human patient who received an intestinal transplant, so some T cells may come from the graft donor. Specimen: PBMCs, collected 450 to 480 days after intestinal transplantation. The CDR3 DNA is TGTGCCAGCAGCCAACAGCAGGGAATCGCTTCACCCCTCCACTTT. Its translation is CASSQQQGIASPLHF.